This T cell receptor beta chain was recovered during a study of T cells in Graves' hyperthyroidism and ophthalmopathy. Study outcomes and limitations: Ophthalmopathy, which appeared later, was predicted by the model a median approximately 6 months before onset. Blood samples included most of the expanded thyroid clonotypes exceeding 0.001.

This clonotype was detected ten times or more. The target antigen is unknown. The study left out patients who had uncontrolled infection, other autoimmune disease, pregnancy or lactation. Diagnoses used clinical symptoms, serum thyroxine and TRAb, thyroid ultrasound and orbital computed tomography. Looked up from germline, CDR1 is MGHDK and CDR2 is SYGVNS. Trimming cost V 4 bases and J 4 bases, with 16 bases left between them. This CDR3 is 15 amino acids long. Using RNA transcripts as the source, TCR beta CDR3 regions were amplified. TCR CDR3 underwent first-round RT-PCR with the HTBI primer set. TCRdb fed the multiplex PCR reads into MiXCR, producing one record per CDR3 protein. The table has under 300,000 distinct CDR3 sequences, approximately 26% seen once.

The rearrangement joins TRBV25-1 to TRBJ2-5; no firm D call. Sequenced material: blood. The TCR originated in a man in his forties with Graves' hyperthyroidism that later progressed to Graves' ophthalmopathy. The CDR3 sequence is CASSGLGTSAETQYF. Written as DNA, the CDR3 is TGTGCCAGCAGTGGGCTAGGTACCAGCGCAGAGACCCAGTACTTC.